The entry below gives a single T cell receptor beta chain sequence along with its context. In the original processing: Cell counts per sample came from amplifying reference gene primers. Libraries were prepared by immunoSEQ multiplex PCR; TCRdb keeps only in-frame clonotypes and omits some of them. The DNA gave D and trimming, while V, J and clone size come from that table. Seen here are fewer than 200,000 clones, around 83% observed once, and the top ten hold over 1.5%. Germline assignment: CDR1 SEHNR and CDR2 FQNEAQ (reference sequence). This CDR3 has 15 amino acids. The V segment lost 6 bases and the J segment 2 bases; nucleotides outside the gene matches: 10. The data derive from a study of blood T cell repertoires in COVID-19. Study overall: Nucleic acid was either cDNA or gDNA, and it came from T cells, B-cell-depleted T cells, or PBMCs.

The source is a human donor in a cohort sampled during active COVID-19. The rearrangement uses TRBV7-9 and TRBJ2-7, with TRBD2 identical over 7 bases. The sequenced sample was peripheral blood. The CDR3 coding sequence is TGTGCCAGCAGACTCGCTAGCGGAGGGACCTACGAGCAGTACTTC. Residues: CASRLASGGTYEQYF.